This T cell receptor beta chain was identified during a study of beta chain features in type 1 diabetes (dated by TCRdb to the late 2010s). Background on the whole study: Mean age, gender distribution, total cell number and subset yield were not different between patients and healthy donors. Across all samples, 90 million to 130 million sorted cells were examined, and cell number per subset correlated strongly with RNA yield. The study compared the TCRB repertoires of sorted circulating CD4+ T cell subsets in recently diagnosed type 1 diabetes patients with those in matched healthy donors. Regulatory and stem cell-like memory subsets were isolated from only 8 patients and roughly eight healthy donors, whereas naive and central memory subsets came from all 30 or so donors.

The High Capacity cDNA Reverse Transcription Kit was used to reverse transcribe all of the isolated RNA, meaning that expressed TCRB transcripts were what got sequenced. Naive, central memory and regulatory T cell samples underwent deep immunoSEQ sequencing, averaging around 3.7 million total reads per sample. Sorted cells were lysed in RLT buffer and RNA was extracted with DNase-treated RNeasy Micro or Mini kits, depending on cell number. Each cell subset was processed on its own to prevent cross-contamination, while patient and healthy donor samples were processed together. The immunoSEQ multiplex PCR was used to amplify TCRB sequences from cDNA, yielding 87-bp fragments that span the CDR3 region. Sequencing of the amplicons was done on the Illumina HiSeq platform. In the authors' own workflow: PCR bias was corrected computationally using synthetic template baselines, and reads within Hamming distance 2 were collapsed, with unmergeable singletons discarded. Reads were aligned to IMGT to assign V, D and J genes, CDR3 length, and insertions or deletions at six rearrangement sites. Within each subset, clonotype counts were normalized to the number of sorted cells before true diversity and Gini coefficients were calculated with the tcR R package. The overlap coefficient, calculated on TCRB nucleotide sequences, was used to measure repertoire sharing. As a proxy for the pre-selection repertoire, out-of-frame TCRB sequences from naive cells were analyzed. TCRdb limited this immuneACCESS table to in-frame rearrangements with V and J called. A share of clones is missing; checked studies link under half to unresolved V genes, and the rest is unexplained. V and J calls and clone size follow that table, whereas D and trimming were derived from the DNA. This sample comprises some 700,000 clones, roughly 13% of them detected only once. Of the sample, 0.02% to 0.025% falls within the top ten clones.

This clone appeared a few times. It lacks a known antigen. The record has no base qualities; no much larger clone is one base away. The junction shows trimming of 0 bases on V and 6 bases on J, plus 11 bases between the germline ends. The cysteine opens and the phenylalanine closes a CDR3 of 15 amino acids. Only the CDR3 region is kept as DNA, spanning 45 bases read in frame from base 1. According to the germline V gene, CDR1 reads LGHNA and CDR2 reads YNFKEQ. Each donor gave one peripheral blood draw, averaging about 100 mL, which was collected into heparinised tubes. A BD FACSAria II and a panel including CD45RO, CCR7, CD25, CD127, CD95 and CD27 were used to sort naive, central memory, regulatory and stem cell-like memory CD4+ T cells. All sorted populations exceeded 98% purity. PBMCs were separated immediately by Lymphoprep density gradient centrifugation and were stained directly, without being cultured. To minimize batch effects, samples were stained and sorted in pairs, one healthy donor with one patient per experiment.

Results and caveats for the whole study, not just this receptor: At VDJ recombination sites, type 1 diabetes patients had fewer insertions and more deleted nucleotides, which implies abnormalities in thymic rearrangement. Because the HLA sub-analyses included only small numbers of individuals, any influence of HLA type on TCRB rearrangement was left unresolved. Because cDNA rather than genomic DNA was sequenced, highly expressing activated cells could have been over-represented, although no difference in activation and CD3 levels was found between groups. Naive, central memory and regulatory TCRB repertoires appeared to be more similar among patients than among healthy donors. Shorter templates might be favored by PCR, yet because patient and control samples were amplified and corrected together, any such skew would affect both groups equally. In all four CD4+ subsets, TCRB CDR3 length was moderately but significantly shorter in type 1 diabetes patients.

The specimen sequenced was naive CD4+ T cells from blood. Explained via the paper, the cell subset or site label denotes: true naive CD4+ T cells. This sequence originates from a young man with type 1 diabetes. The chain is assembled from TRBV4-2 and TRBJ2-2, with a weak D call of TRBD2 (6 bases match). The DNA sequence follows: TGTGCCAGCAGCCAAGAAGGCGGGAAACCCGGGGAGCTGTTTTTT. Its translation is CASSQEGGKPGELFF.